The 20 T cell receptor beta chains listed next were all sequenced from one sample in a study of cytomegalovirus exposure and HLA in healthy donors. 60 Vbeta and 13 Jbeta primers were used in PCR. Some clones are missing from TCRdb's copy, which holds only in-frame ones; the method was immunoSEQ multiplex PCR. The table records some 85,000 clones, around 78% of them present only once. The source material was PBMCs. These receptor sequences come from a man in his late teens or twenties in good health and CMV-seropositive.

The table lists this clone with a few counts. This sequence joins TRBV28 and TRBJ1-5, with 8 bases aligning to TRBD1. CDR1 MDHEN and CDR2 SYDVKM come from the germline V gene. This CDR3 contains 21 residues. V shed 1 base, J shed 2 bases, and the junction held 19 bases outside the gene matches. CDR3 amino acids: CASSLSSFGRTGPIGNQPQHF. CDR3 nucleotide sequence: TGTGCCAGCAGTTTATCCTCCTTTGGTAGGACAGGGCCGATTGGCAATCAGCCCCAGCATTTT.

This clone has more than one count but fewer than ten. This chain uses TRBV6-1 with TRBJ2-7; D ambiguous. Germline V CDR1 and CDR2: MNHNS, SASEGT. The CDR3 runs 12 residues. Between the trimmed V and J ends, which lost 6 bases and 0 bases, there was a span of 6 bases. The CDR3 sequence is CASSVRSYEQYF. The CDR3 region has the DNA TGTGCCAGCAGCGTTCGCTCCTACGAGCAGTACTTC.

In this sample, this clone turned up a few times. V is TRBV29-1 and J is TRBJ1-1; no reliable D call. The length of the CDR3 is 12 residues. Trimming took off 4 bases at V and 1 base at J, with 7 bases between the two ends. Germline-derived CDR1 and CDR2 are SQVTM and ANQGSEA. This chain's CDR3 is CSVGVQNTEAFF. The CDR3, as DNA: TGCAGCGTTGGTGTACAGAACACTGAAGCTTTCTTT.

The chain carries TRBV2 and TRBJ2-2, with D possibly being TRBD1 (6 bases). Germline-derived CDR1 and CDR2 are SNHLY and FYNNEI. This CDR3 is built from 16 residues. Between the trimmed V and J ends, which lost 4 bases and 4 bases, there was a span of 16 bases. CDR3 nucleotide sequence: TGTGCCAGCAGTGCTCAATTGACAGGAGTCACCGGGGAGCTGTTTTTT. It translates to CASSAQLTGVTGELFF.

The V call is TRBV7-9, the J call TRBJ1-1; D uncertain. V shed 1 base and J shed 0 bases, with 9 bases lying between them. Germline lookup yields CDR1 SEHNR and CDR2 FQNEAQ (reference sequence). This CDR3 is 15 amino acids long. CDR3 nucleotides: TGTGCCAGCAGCTTAGTGAACAGAATGAACACTGAAGCTTTCTTT. This gives the protein CASSLVNRMNTEAFF.

The chain has TRBV7-6 and TRBJ1-2; TRBD1 aligns across 7 bases. In germline, CDR1 is SGHVS, CDR2 FNYEAQ. The CDR3 consists of 14 residues. V lost 3 bases, J lost 3 bases, and 4 bases stayed unmatched. CDR3 sequence reads: CASSFRGPDYGYTF. The CDR3 DNA sequence: TGTGCCAGCAGCTTTAGGGGGCCGGACTATGGCTACACCTTC.

V and J are TRBV28 and TRBJ2-7, with 7 bases fitting TRBD1. This CDR3 region has 13 residues. Germline-derived CDR1 and CDR2 are MDHEN and SYDVKM. V trimming: 4 bases; J trimming: 4 bases; junction bases outside the gene matches: 4. CDR3 coding DNA: TGTGCCAGCAGTTCGACAGGGAGATACGAGCAGTACTTC. It yields the protein CASSSTGRYEQYF.

The chain carries TRBV6-9 and TRBJ1-5; unclear D gene. V was pared by 7 bases and J by 5 bases, with 12 bases between. The CDR3 has 13 residues. Germline V gene data show CDR1 as MNHGY and CDR2 as SVAAGI. CDR3 sequence (DNA): TGTGCCAGCAAGTTAGGAGGAGATCAGCCCCAGCATTTT. Its protein is CASKLGGDQPQHF.

The chain is built from TRBV4-1 and TRBJ2-1, with 14 bases that match TRBD2. V shed 3 bases and J 8 bases; nucleotides not matched to a gene: 12. Germline CDR1 is MGHRA and CDR2 is YSYEKL. This CDR3 is 18 amino acids long. This chain's CDR3 is CASSQYQGTSGSLDEQFF. CDR3 DNA sequence: TGCGCCAGCAGCCAGTACCAGGGGACTAGCGGGAGTTTGGATGAGCAGTTCTTC.

V and J are TRBV5-1 and TRBJ2-1; D call uncertain. V dropped 6 bases and J dropped 0 bases, with 10 bases sitting between them. From germline, CDR1 is SGHRS and CDR2 YFSETQ. The CDR3 totals 14 residues. The CDR3 loop is CASTLRSSYNEQFF. Here the CDR3 DNA reads TGCGCCAGCACACTCCGAAGCTCCTACAATGAGCAGTTCTTC.

This chain links TRBV15 with TRBJ1-2; maybe TRBD1 (5 bases). The CDR3 runs 14 residues. Germline V lookup: CDR1 LNHNV, CDR2 YYDKDF (reference sequence). Trimming left V 3 bases short and J 5 bases short, with 13 bases between. CDR3 residues: CATSRLQGTYGYTF. CDR3 nucleotide sequence: TGTGCCACCAGCAGGCTACAAGGGACTTATGGCTACACCTTC.

V is TRBV29-1 and J is TRBJ1-2, with D unclear. CDR1 and CDR2 from the germline V gene are SQVTM and ANQGSEA. This CDR3 spans 12 amino acids. V was clipped by 4 bases and J by 1 base, with 7 bases between them. CDR3 DNA: TGCAGCGTTGTGGGCCTTAACTATGGCTACACCTTC. Translating gives CSVVGLNYGYTF.

The chain links TRBV5-5 to TRBJ2-1; a possible D gene is TRBD2 (5 bases). Germline V gene data show CDR1 as SGHKS and CDR2 as YYEKEE (reference sequence). V was clipped by 7 bases and J by 6 bases, with 11 bases between them. The CDR3 sequence is 12 residues long. The CDR3 sequence is CASFGLINEQFF. Written as DNA, the CDR3 is TGTGCCAGCTTTGGACTGATCAATGAGCAGTTCTTC.

J is TRBJ1-1 and V is TRBV4-1, with 8 bases that match TRBD1. The CDR3 extends over 15 amino acids. Germline V gives CDR1 MGHRA, CDR2 YSYEKL. V shed 4 bases and J 0 bases; nucleotides not matched to a gene: 4. As DNA, the CDR3 is TGCGCCAGCAGCCGATCAGGGGGCATGAACACTGAAGCTTTCTTT. It yields the protein CASSRSGGMNTEAFF.

This clone has just one count. The chain recombines TRBV29-1 with TRBJ1-1; D gene unclear. From germline, CDR1 is SQVTM and CDR2 ANQGSEA. V was clipped by 6 bases and J by 1 base, with 9 bases between them. The CDR3 sequence is 12 residues long. The chain's CDR3 is CSVRHGNTEAFF. The CDR3 DNA follows: TGCAGCGTCCGACATGGGAACACTGAAGCTTTCTTT. Full variable domain (rest looked up from reference TRBV29-1 and TRBJ1-1): SAVISQKPSRDICQRGTSLTIQCQVDSQVTMMFWYRQQPGQSLTLIATANQGSEATYESGFVIDKFPISRPNLTFSTLTVSNMSPEDSSIYLCSVRHGNTEAFFGQGTRLTVV.

This chain joins TRBV6-1 and TRBJ2-3; 9 nucleotides agree with TRBD1. Germline trimming cut 4 bases from V and 6 bases from J; bases unmatched to any gene: 11. The CDR3 spans 16 residues. Per germline, CDR1 MNHNS and CDR2 SASEGT. The CDR3 DNA reads TGTGCCAGCAGTGGTCCCGGGACAGGGACACTGGATACGCAGTATTTT. Protein: CASSGPGTGTLDTQYF.

This clone came up once. This chain joins TRBV27 and TRBJ2-7, with 10 bases aligning to TRBD1. Losses at the gene ends were 5 bases for V and 3 bases for J; bases not matched to a gene: 7. CDR3 length equals 15 residues. CDR1 is MNHEY, CDR2 SMNVEV, per germline (reference sequence). For the CDR3, the DNA is TGTGCCAGCAGTGTAATCCGGGACAGGGGCTACGAGCAGTACTTC. The encoded protein is CASSVIRDRGYEQYF.

The chain joins TRBV6-5 to TRBJ1-2; 7 bases are shared with TRBD1. CDR1 MNHEY and CDR2 SVGAGI come from the germline V gene. The CDR3 totals 14 residues. Losses at the gene ends were 6 bases for V and 10 bases for J; bases not matched to a gene: 14. The DNA for the CDR3 is TGTGCCAGCAGGTACCCCGGGACAGCTCGTAACTACACCTTC. It translates to CASRYPGTARNYTF.

The gene calls are TRBV29-1 and TRBJ1-2, with 7 positions matching TRBD1. Trimming at V came to 0 bases and at J to 4 bases, leaving 5 bases not matched to a gene. Germline loops: CDR1 SQVTM, CDR2 ANQGSEA. This CDR3 region has 14 residues. Written as DNA, the CDR3 is TGCAGCGTTGAAGATCGCAGGGGGGCCTATGGCTACACCTTC. As protein: CSVEDRRGAYGYTF.

This clone occurred a few times. The rearrangement links TRBV5-5 to TRBJ2-7; D remains unclear. The CDR3 spans 10 residues. CDR1 and CDR2 from the germline V gene are SGHKS and YYEKEE (reference sequence). V lost 1 base to trimming and J lost 12 bases, with 8 bases between them. The CDR3, as DNA: TGTGCCAGCAGCTTGCCTAGTTTGTACTTC. Encoded protein: CASSLPSLYF.